The entry below describes one TCR beta chain. Its antigen is unknown. Checkpoint therapy with ipilimumab 1 mg/kg began 14 to 28 days after transplant. These data are taken from a study of ipilimumab plus nivolumab after autologous stem cell transplantation. Across the study: Patients received a median of about five ipilimumab and 8 or 9 nivolumab doses.

Whole-study results and caveats: Authors suggest TCR repertoire, Treg phenotype and gut microbiota support further study.

CDR1 is MGHDK, CDR2 SYGVNS, per germline. Trimming pared 0 bases from V and 1 base from J, leaving 12 bases between. The CDR3 has 16 amino acids. The assay was immunoSEQ multiplex PCR, and TCRdb's table has in-frame clones only and misses some. The table shows about 21,000 clones, with 77% occurring only once. This chain connects TRBV25-1 to TRBJ1-1; D is ambiguous. This material consisted of PBMCs, taken in a trial of ipilimumab plus nivolumab as post-transplant consolidation. The receptor's source is a male donor with diffuse large B-cell lymphoma. The CDR3 region has the DNA TGTGCCAGCAGTGAATACTACGGCGGTGCGAACACTGAAGCTTTCTTT. It encodes CASSEYYGGANTEAFF.